These 3 T cell receptor beta chains originate from one sample sequenced in a study of CD8+ T cells in alopecia areata. Noted treatment: oral pan-JAK inhibitor, 5-10 mg twice daily. Extracted RNA was reverse transcribed into cDNA, the sequencing template. TCRdb's copy holds only in-frame clones and misses some; the assay was immunoSEQ multiplex PCR. The top ten clones hold roughly 17% of a sample with about 100,000 clones, approximately 63% of them seen once. Material: CD8+ T cells sorted from blood, obtained at roughly week 58, from a patient treated with tofacitinib. Receptors originate from a human donor with alopecia areata.

This clone was counted only a few times. The V and J genes are TRBV27 and TRBJ2-3; D unclear. Between the trimmed V and J ends, which lost 3 bases and 0 bases, there was a span of 7 bases. The CDR3 contains 14 residues. CDR1 and CDR2 (germline): MNHEY, SMNVEV (reference sequence). As DNA, the CDR3 is TGTGCCAGCAGTTTGGCGCCAAGCACAGATACGCAGTATTTT. It codes for CASSLAPSTDTQYF.

This sequence joins TRBV5-6 and TRBJ1-1; no clear D gene. With 3 bases removed from V and 0 bases from J, the gap between germline ends came to 6 bases. The germline V gene encodes CDR1 SGHDT and CDR2 YYEEEE. The CDR3 length is 13 residues. CDR3 amino acids: CASSSGMNTEAFF. CDR3 DNA sequence: TGTGCCAGCAGCTCTGGAATGAACACTGAAGCTTTCTTT.

The chain has TRBV25-1 and TRBJ2-7; TRBD1 agrees at 7 bases. The CDR3 has 13 amino acids. Germline trimming cut 8 bases from V and 4 bases from J; bases unmatched to any gene: 8. Germline-derived CDR1 and CDR2 are MGHDK and SYGVNS. For the CDR3, the DNA is TGTGCCAGCGCCTTGGGACAGTCATACGAGCAGTACTTC. Translation: CASALGQSYEQYF.